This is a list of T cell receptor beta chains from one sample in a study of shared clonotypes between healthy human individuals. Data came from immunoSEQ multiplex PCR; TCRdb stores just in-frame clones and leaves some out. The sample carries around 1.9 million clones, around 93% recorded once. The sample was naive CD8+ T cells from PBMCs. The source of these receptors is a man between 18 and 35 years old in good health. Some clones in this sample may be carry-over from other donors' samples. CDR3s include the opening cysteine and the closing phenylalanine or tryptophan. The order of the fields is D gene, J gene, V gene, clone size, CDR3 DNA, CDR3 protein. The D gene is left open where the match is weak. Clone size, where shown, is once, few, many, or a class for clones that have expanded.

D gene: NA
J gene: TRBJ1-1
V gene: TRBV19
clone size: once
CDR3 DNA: TGTGCCAGTAGTATCCCGAATGGGGAATCGACTGAAGCTTTCTTT
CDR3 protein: CASSIPNGESTEAFF

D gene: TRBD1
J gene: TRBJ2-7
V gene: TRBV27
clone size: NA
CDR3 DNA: TGTGCCAGCAGTTTGTACGGGACAGGGGGCTACGAGCAGTACTTC
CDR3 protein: CASSLYGTGGYEQYF

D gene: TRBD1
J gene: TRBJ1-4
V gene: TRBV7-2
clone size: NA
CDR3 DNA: TGTGCCAGCAGCAGAACCCCGGGACAGTCTAATGAAAAACTGTTTTTT
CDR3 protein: CASSRTPGQSNEKLFF

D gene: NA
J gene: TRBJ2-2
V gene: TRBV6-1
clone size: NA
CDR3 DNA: TGTGCCAGCAGTGAAATTAGGACTCCGAACACCGGGGAGCTGTTTTTT
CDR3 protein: CASSEIRTPNTGELFF

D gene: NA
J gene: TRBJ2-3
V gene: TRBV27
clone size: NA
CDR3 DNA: TGTGCCAGCAGTTTATCGTTGGATACGCAGTATTTT
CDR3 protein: CASSLSLDTQYF

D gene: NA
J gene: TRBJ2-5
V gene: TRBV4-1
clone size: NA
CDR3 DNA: TGCGCCAGCAGCCAAGAAGACCTCCCAAAAGAGACCCAGTACTTC
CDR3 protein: CASSQEDLPKETQYF

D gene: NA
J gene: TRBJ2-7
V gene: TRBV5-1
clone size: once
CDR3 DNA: TGCGCCAGCAGCATCCACGACAGGCTCATCGGTCCCTCCTACGAGCAGTACTTC
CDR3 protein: CASSIHDRLIGPSYEQYF

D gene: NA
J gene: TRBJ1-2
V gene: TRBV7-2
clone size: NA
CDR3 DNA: TGTGCCAGCAGCCTAGGGGGGGGCTATGGCTACACCTTC
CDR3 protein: CASSLGGGYGYTF

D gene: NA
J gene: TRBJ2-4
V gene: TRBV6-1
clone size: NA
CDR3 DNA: TGTGCCAGCAGGGCGTCCAAAAACATTCAGTACTTC
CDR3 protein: CASRASKNIQYF

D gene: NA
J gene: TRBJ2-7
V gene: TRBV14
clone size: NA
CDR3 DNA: TGTGCCAGCAGCCGTCTCAACCCCTACGAGCAGTACTTC
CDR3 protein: CASSRLNPYEQYF

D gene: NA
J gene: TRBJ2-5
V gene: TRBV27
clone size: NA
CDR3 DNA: TGTGCCAGCAGTTTCCGACTGGGCAGGGGAGAGACCCAGTACTTC
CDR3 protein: CASSFRLGRGETQYF

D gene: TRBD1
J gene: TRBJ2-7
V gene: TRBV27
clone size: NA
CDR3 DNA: TGTGCCAGCAGCACCGCCAGGACAGGGGGCCCGAGGCGGGTGAAATTCGAGCAGTACTTC
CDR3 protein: CASSTARTGGPRRVKFEQYF

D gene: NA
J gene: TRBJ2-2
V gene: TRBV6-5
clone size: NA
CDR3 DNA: TGTGCCAGCAGTTACTCGGATGGCGGGGAGCTGTTTTTT
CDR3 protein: CASSYSDGGELFF

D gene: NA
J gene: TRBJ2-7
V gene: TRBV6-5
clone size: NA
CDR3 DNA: TGTGCCAGCAAGGAGGGGGCTGCTTTTGTCTACGAGCAGTACTTC
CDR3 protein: CASKEGAAFVYEQYF

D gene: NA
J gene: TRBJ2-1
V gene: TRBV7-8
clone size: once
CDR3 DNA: TGTGCCAGCAGCTTAGACTCTGAGGACTTGAATGAGCAGTTCTTC
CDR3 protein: CASSLDSEDLNEQFF

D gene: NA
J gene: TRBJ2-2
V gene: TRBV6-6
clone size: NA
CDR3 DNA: TGTGCCTCCATGCGGGCGGAGAACACCGGGGAGCTGTTTTTT
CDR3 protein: CASMRAENTGELFF

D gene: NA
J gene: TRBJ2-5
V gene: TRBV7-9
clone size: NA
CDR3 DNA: TGTGCCAGCAGCTTATCGCGAGGCAACTATCAAGAGACCCAGTACTTC
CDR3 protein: CASSLSRGNYQETQYF

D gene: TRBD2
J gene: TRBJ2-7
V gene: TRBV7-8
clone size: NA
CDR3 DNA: TGTGCCAGCAGCTTAGTCCTAGCGGGAGGGCCGGTGCAGTACTTC
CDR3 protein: CASSLVLAGGPVQYF

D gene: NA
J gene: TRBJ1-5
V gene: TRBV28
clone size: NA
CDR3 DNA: TGTGCCAGCAGTTTCGGGGGGATGTATAGCAATCAGCCCCAGCATTTT
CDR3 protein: CASSFGGMYSNQPQHF

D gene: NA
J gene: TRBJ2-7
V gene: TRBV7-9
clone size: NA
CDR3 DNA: TGTGCCAGCAGCTTAGCATATAGCTCCTACGAGCAGTACTTC
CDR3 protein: CASSLAYSSYEQYF

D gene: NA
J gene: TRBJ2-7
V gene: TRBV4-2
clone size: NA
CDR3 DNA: TGTGCCAGCAGCCAAGAGGGGTATACCTACGAGCAGTACTTC
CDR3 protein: CASSQEGYTYEQYF

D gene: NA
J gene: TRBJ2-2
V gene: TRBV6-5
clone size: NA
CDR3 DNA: TGTGCCAGCAGTTACTTAACCGGGACACTAACCGGGGAGCTGTTTTTT
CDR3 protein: CASSYLTGTLTGELFF

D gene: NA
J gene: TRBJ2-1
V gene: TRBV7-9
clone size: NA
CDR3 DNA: TGTGCCAGCAGCCCTTGGAGCGGACCCAGCTCCTACAATGAGCAGTTCTTC
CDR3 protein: CASSPWSGPSSYNEQFF

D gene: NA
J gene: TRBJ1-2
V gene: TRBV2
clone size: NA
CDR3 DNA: TGTGCCAGCAGCCTGACAGGAGCTAACTATGGCTACACCTTC
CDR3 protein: CASSLTGANYGYTF

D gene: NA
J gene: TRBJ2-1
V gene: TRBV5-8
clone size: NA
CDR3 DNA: TGTGCCAGCAGCTCCGACAGGCACAATGAGCAGTTCTTC
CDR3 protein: CASSSDRHNEQFF

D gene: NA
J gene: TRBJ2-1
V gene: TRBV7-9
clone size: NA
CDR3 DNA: TGTGCCAGCAGCCCTCGAGGACGCCAAAGCTCCTACAATGAGCAGTTCTTC
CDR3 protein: CASSPRGRQSSYNEQFF

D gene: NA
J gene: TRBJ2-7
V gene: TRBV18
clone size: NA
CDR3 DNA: TGTGCCAGCTCACCCCCGATAGGGCACTACGAGCAGTACTTC
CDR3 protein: CASSPPIGHYEQYF

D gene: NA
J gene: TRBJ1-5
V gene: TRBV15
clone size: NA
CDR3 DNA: TGTGCCACCAGCAGAGCGGGGGGCGGCAATCAGCCCCAGCATTTT
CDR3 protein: CATSRAGGGNQPQHF

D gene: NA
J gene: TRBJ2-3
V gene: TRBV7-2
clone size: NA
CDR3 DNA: TGTGCCAGCTCAGGGGGGAATACGCAGTATTTT
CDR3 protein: CASSGGNTQYF

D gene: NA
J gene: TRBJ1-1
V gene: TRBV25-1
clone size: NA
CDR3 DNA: TGTGCCAGCAGTGCTGGGATGGGGACTGAAGCTTTCTTT
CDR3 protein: CASSAGMGTEAFF

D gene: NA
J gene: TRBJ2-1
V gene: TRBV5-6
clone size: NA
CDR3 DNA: TGTGCCAGCAGCATAACAGGGGGGGATGTGGTAAATGAGCAGTTCTTC
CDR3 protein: CASSITGGDVVNEQFF

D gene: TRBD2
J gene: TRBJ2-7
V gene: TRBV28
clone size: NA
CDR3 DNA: TGTGCCAGCAGTTTTTGGCGAGGGACTAACGCCTACGAGCAGTACTTC
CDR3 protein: CASSFWRGTNAYEQYF

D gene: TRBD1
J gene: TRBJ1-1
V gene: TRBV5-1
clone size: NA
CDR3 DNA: TGCGCCAGCAGCCGCAGGGGGCCCACTGAAGCTTTCTTT
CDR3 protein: CASSRRGPTEAFF

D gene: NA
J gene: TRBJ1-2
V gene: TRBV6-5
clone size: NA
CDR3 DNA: TGTGCCAGCAGCCCGACATCTAACTATGGCTACACCTTC
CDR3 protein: CASSPTSNYGYTF

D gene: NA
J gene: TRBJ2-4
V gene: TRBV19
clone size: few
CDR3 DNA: TGTGCCAGCTTTTGGGGGAACATTCAGTACTTC
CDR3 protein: CASFWGNIQYF

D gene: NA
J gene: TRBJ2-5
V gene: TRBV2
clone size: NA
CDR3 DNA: TGTGCCAACTACGAGAGTACAATAGAGACCCAGTACTTC
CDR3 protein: CANYESTIETQYF

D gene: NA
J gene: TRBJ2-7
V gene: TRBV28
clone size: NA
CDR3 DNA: TGTGCCAGCAGTTTAAAAGGCAACGAGCAGTACTTC
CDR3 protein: CASSLKGNEQYF

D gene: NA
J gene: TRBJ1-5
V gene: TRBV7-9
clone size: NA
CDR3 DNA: TGTGCCAGCAGCTCGGACGCTGAACGCAATCAGCCCCAGCATTTT
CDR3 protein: CASSSDAERNQPQHF

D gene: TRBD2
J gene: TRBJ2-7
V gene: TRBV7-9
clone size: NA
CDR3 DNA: TGTGCCAGCAGCTCTAGCGGGAGAGGCGAGCAGTACTTC
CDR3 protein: CASSSSGRGEQYF

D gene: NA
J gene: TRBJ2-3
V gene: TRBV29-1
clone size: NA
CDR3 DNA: TGCAGCGTTGAAGGTCTCGTGGCGGGATTCGCAGATACGCAGTATTTT
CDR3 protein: CSVEGLVAGFADTQYF